A selection of T cell receptor beta chains follows, all from one sample in a study of beta chain features in type 1 diabetes. The method was immunoSEQ multiplex PCR; TCRdb's version includes in-frame clones alone and lacks a portion of them. This table has approximately 330,000 clones, approximately 11% appearing once. Sequencing input: naive CD4+ T cells from blood. The receptors stem from a woman aged 25-40 years in good health. Both conserved end residues are part of each CDR3. D genes are given only for firm matches. Clone size is stated in some rows and not others, as once, few, many or a class when expanded.

D: NA
V: TRBV7-9
size: few
J: TRBJ2-3
DNA: TGTGCCAGCAGCTTAGGGGAGACTAGCACAGATACGCAGTATTTT
CDR3: CASSLGETSTDTQYF

D: TRBD1
V: TRBV18
size: NA
J: TRBJ2-4
DNA: TGTGCCAGCTCACCACCAGGACAGGCAGGTGGCAAAAACATTCAGTACTTC
CDR3: CASSPPGQAGGKNIQYF

D: TRBD2
V: TRBV7-9
size: NA
J: TRBJ2-3
DNA: TGTGCCAGCAGCTTAAATAGCGGGAGATCTGATACGCAGTATTTT
CDR3: CASSLNSGRSDTQYF

D: TRBD1
V: TRBV11-2
size: few
J: TRBJ2-7
DNA: TGTGCCAGCAGCTTTGGGACAGGTCACTCCTACGAGCAGTACTTC
CDR3: CASSFGTGHSYEQYF

D: NA
V: TRBV7-2
size: few
J: TRBJ2-1
DNA: TGTGCCAGCAGCTTAGTGCGAACCGGGGGAAATGAGCAGTTCTTC
CDR3: CASSLVRTGGNEQFF

D: TRBD1
V: TRBV10-3
size: few
J: TRBJ2-7
DNA: TGTGCCATCAGTGTCGGGACAGGGTACGGCGAGCAGTACTTC
CDR3: CAISVGTGYGEQYF

D: NA
V: TRBV7-2
size: NA
J: TRBJ2-5
DNA: TGTGCCAGCAGCTCCGGACTGCAATGGGAGACCCAGTACTTC
CDR3: CASSSGLQWETQYF

D: NA
V: TRBV11-2
size: NA
J: TRBJ2-1
DNA: TGTGCCAGCAGCTTAGTCGGGAGCGTCGACAATGAGCAGTTCTTC
CDR3: CASSLVGSVDNEQFF

D: TRBD2
V: TRBV11-3
size: few
J: TRBJ2-1
DNA: TGTGCCAGCAGCAGATACACCGGGACTAGCGTCTACAATGAGCAGTTCTTC
CDR3: CASSRYTGTSVYNEQFF

D: NA
V: TRBV7-9
size: NA
J: TRBJ1-1
DNA: TGTGCCAGCAGCTTAGTAGGCTACAGCCTTGAAGCTTTCTTT
CDR3: CASSLVGYSLEAFF

D: NA
V: TRBV5-4
size: few
J: TRBJ2-7
DNA: TGTGCCAGCAGCTTGTCTGCGGGGGAGCAGTACTTC
CDR3: CASSLSAGEQYF

D: NA
V: TRBV5-1
size: NA
J: TRBJ2-5
DNA: TGCGCCAGCAGCTTGCCTGGCTTCAGTGAGACCCAGTACTTC
CDR3: CASSLPGFSETQYF